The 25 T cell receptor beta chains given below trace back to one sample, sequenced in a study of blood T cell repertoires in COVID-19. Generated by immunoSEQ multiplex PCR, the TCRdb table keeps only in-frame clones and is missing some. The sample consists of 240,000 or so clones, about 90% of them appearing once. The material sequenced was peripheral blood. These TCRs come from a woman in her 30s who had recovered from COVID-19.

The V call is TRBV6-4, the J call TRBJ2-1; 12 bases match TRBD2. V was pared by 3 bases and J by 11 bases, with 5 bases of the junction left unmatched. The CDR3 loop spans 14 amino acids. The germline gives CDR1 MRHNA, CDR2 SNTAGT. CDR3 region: CASSESSGGAKQFF. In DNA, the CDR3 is TGTGCCAGCAGTGAGTCTAGCGGGGGGGCGAAGCAGTTCTTC.

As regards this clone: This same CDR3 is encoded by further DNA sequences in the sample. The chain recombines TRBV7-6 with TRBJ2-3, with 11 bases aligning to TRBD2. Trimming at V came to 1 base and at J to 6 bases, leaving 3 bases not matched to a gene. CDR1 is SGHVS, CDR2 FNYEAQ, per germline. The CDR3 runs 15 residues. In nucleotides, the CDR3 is TGTGCCAGCAGCTTAGGTAGCGGGGGGGCCGATACGCAGTATTTT. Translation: CASSLGSGGADTQYF.

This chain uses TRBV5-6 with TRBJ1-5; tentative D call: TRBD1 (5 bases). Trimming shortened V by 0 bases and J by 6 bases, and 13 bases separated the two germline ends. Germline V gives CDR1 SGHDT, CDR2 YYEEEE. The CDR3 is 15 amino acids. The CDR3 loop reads CASSLGGGFTQPQHF. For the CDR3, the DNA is TGTGCCAGCAGCTTGGGGGGGGGATTCACTCAGCCCCAGCATTTT.

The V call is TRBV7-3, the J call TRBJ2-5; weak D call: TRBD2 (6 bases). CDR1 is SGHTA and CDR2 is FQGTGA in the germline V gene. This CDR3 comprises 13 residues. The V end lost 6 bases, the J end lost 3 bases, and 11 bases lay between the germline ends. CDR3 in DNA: TGTGCCAGCAGTTTGGGGGGTAAAGAGACCCAGTACTTC. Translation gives CASSLGGKETQYF.

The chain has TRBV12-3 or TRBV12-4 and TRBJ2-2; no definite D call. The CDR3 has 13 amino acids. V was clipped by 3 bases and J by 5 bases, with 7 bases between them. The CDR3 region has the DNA TGTGCCAGCAGTTTCTCAGGTACCGGGGAGCTGTTTTTT. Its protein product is CASSFSGTGELFF.

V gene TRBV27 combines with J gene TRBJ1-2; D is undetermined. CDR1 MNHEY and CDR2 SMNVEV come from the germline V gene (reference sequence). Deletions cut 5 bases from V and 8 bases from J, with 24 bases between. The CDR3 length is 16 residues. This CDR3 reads CASSPRSRSSGEGYTF. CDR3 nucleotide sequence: TGTGCCAGCAGTCCTAGATCCCGCTCCTCGGGAGAGGGCTACACCTTC.

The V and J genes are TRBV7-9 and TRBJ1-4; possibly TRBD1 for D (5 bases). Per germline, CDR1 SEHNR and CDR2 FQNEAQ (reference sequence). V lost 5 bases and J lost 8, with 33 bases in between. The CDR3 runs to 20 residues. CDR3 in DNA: TGTGCCAGCAGCACCTCCTGGGGGGATCCCCCTACTGTGGCCATAGAAAAACTGTTTTTT. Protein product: CASSTSWGDPPTVAIEKLFF.

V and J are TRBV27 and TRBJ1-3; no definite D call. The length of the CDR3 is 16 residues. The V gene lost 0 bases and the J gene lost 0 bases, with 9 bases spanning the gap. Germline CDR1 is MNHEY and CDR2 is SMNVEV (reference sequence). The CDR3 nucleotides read TGTGCCAGCAGTTTATCCCACGCGCTCTCTGGAAACACCATATATTTT. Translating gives CASSLSHALSGNTIYF.

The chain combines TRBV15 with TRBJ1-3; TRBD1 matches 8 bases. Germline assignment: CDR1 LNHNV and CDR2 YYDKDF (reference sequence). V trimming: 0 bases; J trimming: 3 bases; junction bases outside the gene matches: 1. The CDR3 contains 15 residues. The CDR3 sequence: CATSREDRVGNTIYF. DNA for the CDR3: TGTGCCACCAGCAGAGAGGACAGGGTTGGAAACACCATATATTTT.

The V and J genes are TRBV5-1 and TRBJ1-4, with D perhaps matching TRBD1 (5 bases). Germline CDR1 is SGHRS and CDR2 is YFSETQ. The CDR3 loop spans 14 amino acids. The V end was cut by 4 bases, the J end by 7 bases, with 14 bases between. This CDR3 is CASSTGGNGEKLFF. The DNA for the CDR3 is TGCGCCAGCAGCACGGGGGGGAATGGTGAAAAACTGTTTTTT.

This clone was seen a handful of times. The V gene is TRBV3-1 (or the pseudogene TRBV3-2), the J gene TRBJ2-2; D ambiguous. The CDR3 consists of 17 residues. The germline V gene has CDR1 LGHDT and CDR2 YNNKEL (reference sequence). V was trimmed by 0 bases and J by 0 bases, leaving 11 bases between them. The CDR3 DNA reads TGTGCCAGCAGCCAAGAAGTAGGCGGTTCGAACACCGGGGAGCTGTTTTTT. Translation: CASSQEVGGSNTGELFF.

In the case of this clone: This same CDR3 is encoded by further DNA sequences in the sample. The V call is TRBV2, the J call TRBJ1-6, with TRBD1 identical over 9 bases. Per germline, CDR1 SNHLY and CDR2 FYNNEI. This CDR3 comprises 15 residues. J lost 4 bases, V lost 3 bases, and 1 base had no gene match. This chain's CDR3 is CASSEGQGYNSPLHF. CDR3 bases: TGTGCCAGCAGTGAGGGACAGGGATATAATTCACCCCTCCACTTT.

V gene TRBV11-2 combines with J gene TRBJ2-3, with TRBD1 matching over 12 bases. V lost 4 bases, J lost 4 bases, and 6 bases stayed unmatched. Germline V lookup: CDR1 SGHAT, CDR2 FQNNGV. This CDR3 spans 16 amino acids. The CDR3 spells CASSSGTGGKADTQYF. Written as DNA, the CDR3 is TGTGCCAGCAGCTCCGGGACAGGGGGCAAGGCAGATACGCAGTATTTT.

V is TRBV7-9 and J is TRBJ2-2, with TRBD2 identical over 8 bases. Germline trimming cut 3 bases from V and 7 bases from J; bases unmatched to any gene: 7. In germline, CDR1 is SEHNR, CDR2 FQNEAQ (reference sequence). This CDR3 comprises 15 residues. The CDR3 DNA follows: TGTGCCAGCAGCTTCTCTGCGGGGGGCCACGGGGAGCTGTTTTTT. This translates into CASSFSAGGHGELFF.

CDR3 DNA: TGTGCCAGCAGCCAAGTTTGGGGAAAGACAGGGTCCGATGGCTACACCTTC. It is translated as CASSQVWGKTGSDGYTF. This chain joins TRBV3-1 (or the pseudogene TRBV3-2) and TRBJ1-2; 7 positions match TRBD1. The CDR3 is made up of 17 amino acids. Germline V gene lookup returns CDR1 LGHDT and CDR2 YNNKEL (reference sequence). The junction had 14 bases not matched to a gene; V was cut back by 1 base and J by 6 bases.

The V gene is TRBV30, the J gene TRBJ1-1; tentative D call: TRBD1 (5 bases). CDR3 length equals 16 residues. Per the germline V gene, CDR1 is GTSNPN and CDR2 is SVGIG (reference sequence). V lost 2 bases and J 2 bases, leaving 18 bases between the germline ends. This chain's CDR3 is CAWSIKTGGGNTEAFF. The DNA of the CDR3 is TGTGCCTGGAGTATCAAAACGGGGGGAGGTAACACTGAAGCTTTCTTT.

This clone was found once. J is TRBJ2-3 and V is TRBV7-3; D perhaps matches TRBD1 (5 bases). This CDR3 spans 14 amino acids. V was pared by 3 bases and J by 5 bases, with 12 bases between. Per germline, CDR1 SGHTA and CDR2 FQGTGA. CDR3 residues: CASSFMGPQDTQYF. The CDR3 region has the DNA TGTGCCAGCAGCTTTATGGGGCCTCAAGATACGCAGTATTTT.

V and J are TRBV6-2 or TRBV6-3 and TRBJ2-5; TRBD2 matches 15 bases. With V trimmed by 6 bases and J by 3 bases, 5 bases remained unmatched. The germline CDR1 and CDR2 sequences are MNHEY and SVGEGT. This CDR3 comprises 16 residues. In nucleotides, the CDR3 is TGTGCCAGCAGCAGGACTAGCGGGGGGGCCGAAGAGACCCAGTACTTC. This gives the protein CASSRTSGGAEETQYF.

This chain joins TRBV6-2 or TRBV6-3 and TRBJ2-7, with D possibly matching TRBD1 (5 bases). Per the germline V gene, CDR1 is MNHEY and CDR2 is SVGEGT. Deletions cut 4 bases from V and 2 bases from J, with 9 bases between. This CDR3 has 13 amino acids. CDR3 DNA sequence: TGTGCCAGCAGTTTAGACAGTACCTACGAGCAGTACTTC. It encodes CASSLDSTYEQYF.

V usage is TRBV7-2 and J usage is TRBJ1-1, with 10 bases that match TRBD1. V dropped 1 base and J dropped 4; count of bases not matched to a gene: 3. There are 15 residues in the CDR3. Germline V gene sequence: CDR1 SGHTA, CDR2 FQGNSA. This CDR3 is CASSLGGTGVTEAFF. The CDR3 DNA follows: TGTGCCAGCAGCTTAGGGGGGACAGGGGTCACTGAAGCTTTCTTT.

CDR3 nucleotides: TGTGCCAGCAGCTTACGTACAGGGGGCTTTTATGAGCAGTTCTTC. Amino acid sequence: CASSLRTGGFYEQFF. This chain uses TRBV7-7 with TRBJ2-1; 9 bases are shared with TRBD1. This CDR3 has 15 residues. Germline V lookup: CDR1 SSHAT, CDR2 FNYEAQ (reference sequence). V dropped 2 bases and J dropped 8; count of bases not matched to a gene: 7.

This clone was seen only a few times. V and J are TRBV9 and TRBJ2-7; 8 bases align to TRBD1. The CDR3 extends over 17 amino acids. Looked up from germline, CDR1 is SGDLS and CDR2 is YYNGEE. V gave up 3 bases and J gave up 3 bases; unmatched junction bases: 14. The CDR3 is CASSERGTGTGLYEQYF. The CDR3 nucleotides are TGTGCCAGCAGCGAGAGAGGGACCGGGACAGGCCTCTACGAGCAGTACTTC.

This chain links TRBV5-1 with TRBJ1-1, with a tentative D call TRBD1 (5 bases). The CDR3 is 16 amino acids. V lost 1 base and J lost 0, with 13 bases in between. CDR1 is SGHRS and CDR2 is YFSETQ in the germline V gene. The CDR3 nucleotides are TGCGCCAGCAGCTTGTGGGGCAGTGGGATGAACACTGAAGCTTTCTTT. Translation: CASSLWGSGMNTEAFF. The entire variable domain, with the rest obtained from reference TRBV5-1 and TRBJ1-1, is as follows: KAGVTQTPRYLIKTRGQQVTLSCSPISGHRSVSWYQQTPGQGLQFLFEYFSETQRNKGNFPGRFSGRQFSNSRSEMNVSTLELGDSALYLCASSLWGSGMNTEAFFGQGTRLTVV.

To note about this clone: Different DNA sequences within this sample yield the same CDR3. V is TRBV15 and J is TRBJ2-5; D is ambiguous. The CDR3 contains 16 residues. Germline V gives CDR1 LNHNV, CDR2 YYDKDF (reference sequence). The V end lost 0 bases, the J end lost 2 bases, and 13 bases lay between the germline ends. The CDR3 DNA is TGTGCCACCAGCAGAGATCATACGGGTGGGCAAGAGACCCAGTACTTC. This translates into CATSRDHTGGQETQYF.

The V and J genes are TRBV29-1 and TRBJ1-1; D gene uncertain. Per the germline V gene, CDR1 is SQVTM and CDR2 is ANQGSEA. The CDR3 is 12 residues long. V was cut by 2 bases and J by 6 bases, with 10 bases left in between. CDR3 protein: CSVEMWRAEAFF. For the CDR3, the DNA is TGCAGCGTTGAAATGTGGAGGGCTGAAGCTTTCTTT.